The 13 T cell receptor beta chains presented below share a single source sample, sequenced in a study of T cells after yellow fever vaccination. MiXCR, applied by TCRdb to the 5' RACE reads, yields one record per CDR3 protein. This table has about 220,000 distinct CDR3 sequences, roughly 3% appearing once. The sequencing here drew on CD4+ T cells sorted from PBMCs, taken 10 days after the yellow fever booster vaccination. Receptors originate from a man in his late teens or twenties who received the YFV17D yellow fever vaccine.

The table lists this clonotype with many counts. The chain uses TRBV5-6 and TRBJ2-1; no clear D gene. The germline CDR1 and CDR2 sequences are SGHDT and YYEEEE. The CDR3 is made up of 11 amino acids. V was trimmed by 1 base and J by 7 bases, leaving 3 bases between them. Here the CDR3 reads CASSLRNEQFF. For the CDR3, the DNA is TGTGCCAGCAGCTTGAGGAATGAGCAGTTCTTC.

This clonotype has a count of ten or more. As DNA, the CDR3 is TGTGCCAGCAGTCATCCGACAGGGACCATGAAGGGCTACACCTTC. It is translated as CASSHPTGTMKGYTF. This chain joins TRBV6-6 and TRBJ1-2; 7 bases fit TRBD1. The CDR3 covers 15 residues. The germline V gene encodes CDR1 MNHNY and CDR2 SVGAGI (reference sequence). J lost 8 bases, V lost 5 bases, and 14 bases had no gene match.

This chain uses TRBV24-1 with TRBJ1-5; no firm D call. CDR3 length equals 13 residues. V lost 12 bases and J lost 0, with 11 bases in between. From germline, CDR1 is KGHDR and CDR2 SFDVKD. The CDR3 nucleotides read TGTGCCGTTCAGAGATATAGCAATCAGCCCCAGCATTTT. Its protein is CAVQRYSNQPQHF.

This clonotype was counted only a few times. This chain connects TRBV14 to TRBJ1-2, with TRBD1 matching over 8 bases. V lost 5 bases and J lost 5; bases outside the gene matches: 16. The CDR3 loop spans 17 amino acids. The germline CDR1 and CDR2 sequences are SGHDN and FVKESK. CDR3 region: CASSAPGQATREYGYTF. The CDR3 DNA reads as TGTGCCAGCAGCGCACCGGGACAGGCAACGCGGGAATATGGCTACACCTTC.

There are many counts of this clonotype. The chain carries TRBV7-2 and TRBJ2-3; 7 bases match TRBD2. This CDR3 contains 17 residues. V dropped 3 bases and J dropped 1; count of bases not matched to a gene: 10. Germline loops: CDR1 SGHTA, CDR2 FQGNSA. The CDR3 DNA sequence: TGTGCCAGCAGCTTTAACCCCGGGGGGTGGGGCACAGATACGCAGTATTTT. Protein sequence: CASSFNPGGWGTDTQYF.

This rearrangement joins TRBV15 to TRBJ2-2, with TRBD2 identical over 9 bases. Germline V CDR1 and CDR2: LNHNV, YYDKDF (reference sequence). CDR3 length: 17 residues. V shed 0 bases, J shed 6 bases, and the junction held 8 bases outside the gene matches. This chain's CDR3 is CATSRDLAGGRSGELFF. The DNA of the CDR3 is TGTGCCACCAGCAGAGACCTGGCGGGGGGGCGTTCCGGGGAGCTGTTTTTT. The whole variable domain, filled in from reference TRBV15 and TRBJ2-2, reads DAMVIQNPRYQVTQFGKPVTLSCSQTLNHNVMYWYQQKSSQAPKLLFHYYDKDFNNEADTPDNFQSRRPNTSFCFLDIRSPGLGDTAMYLCATSRDLAGGRSGELFFGEGSRLTVL.

This clonotype was observed a handful of times. V usage is TRBV12-3 or TRBV12-4 and J usage is TRBJ2-6; TRBD1 matches at 11 bases. CDR3 length: 17 residues. V lost 4 bases and J lost 5; bases outside the gene matches: 7. DNA of the CDR3: TGTGCCAGCAGTTCGGGACAGGGGGTCCTTCGGGCCAACGTCCTGACTTTC. Translated: CASSSGQGVLRANVLTF.

The chain combines TRBV18 with TRBJ1-2; 7 nucleotides align to TRBD1. With V trimmed by 3 bases and J by 7 bases, 8 bases remained unmatched. The CDR3 is 14 residues long. Germline lookup yields CDR1 KGHSH and CDR2 LQKENI. The CDR3 reads CASSPDRLKSGYTF. DNA of the CDR3: TGTGCCAGCTCACCGGACAGGCTCAAGAGTGGCTACACCTTC. Together with reference TRBV18 and TRBJ1-2, the CDR3 gives the full variable domain: NAGVMQNPRHLVRRRGQEARLRCSPMKGHSHVYWYRQLPEEGLKFMVYLQKENIIDESGMPKERFSAEFPKEGPSILRIQQVVRGDSAAYFCASSPDRLKSGYTFGSGTRLTVV.

V gene TRBV7-2 combines with J gene TRBJ2-7; TRBD2 matches 7 bases. The CDR3 loop spans 14 amino acids. V dropped 5 bases and J dropped 4; count of bases not matched to a gene: 8. Germline-derived CDR1 and CDR2 are SGHTA and FQGNSA. CDR3 loop: CASSHWDYQYEQYF. CDR3 nucleotide sequence: TGTGCCAGCAGCCACTGGGACTACCAATACGAGCAGTACTTC.

A remark on this clonotype: A read error may explain this, as a much larger clone is one base away. V usage is TRBV29-1 and J usage is TRBJ2-3, with D hard to call. The CDR3 sequence is 14 residues long. Germline assignment: CDR1 SQVTM and CDR2 ANQGSEA. The ends were cut back, 3 bases at V and 3 bases at J, with 13 bases in the middle. CDR3 protein: CSVDRQCRTDTQYF. Here the CDR3 DNA reads TGCAGCGTTGATCGCCAGTGTCGGACAGATACGCAGTATTTT.

This clonotype was counted at least ten times. V gene TRBV6-2 or TRBV6-3 combines with J gene TRBJ2-7, with D possibly TRBD2 on 6 matching bases. The germline CDR1 and CDR2 sequences are MNHEY and SVGEGT. The V and J ends lost 6 bases and 3 bases respectively, with 18 bases between them. The CDR3 length is 15 residues. The CDR3 region is CASRGGIRVIYEQYF. The CDR3 region has the DNA TGTGCCAGCAGGGGAGGTATCCGAGTGATCTACGAGCAGTACTTC.

This sequence joins TRBV11-2 and TRBJ2-7; D is possibly TRBD2 (5 bases). Germline values: CDR1 SGHAT, CDR2 FQNNGV. CDR3 length: 14 residues. V was pared by 0 bases and J by 4 bases, with 10 bases between. The CDR3 coding sequence is TGTGCCAGCAGCTTAGATTGGGGAGCTTACGAGCAGTACGTC. Translation gives CASSLDWGAYEQYV.

The V gene is TRBV12-3 or TRBV12-4, the J gene TRBJ1-2; tentative D call: TRBD1 (6 bases). CDR3 length: 13 amino acids. V was shortened by 6 bases and J by 5 bases, with 13 bases between the two germline ends. CDR3 in DNA: TGTGCCAGCAGAGAAACAGGGTTTTATGGCTACACCTTC. Its translation is CASRETGFYGYTF.